The present T cell receptor (beta chain) was sequenced within a study of shared T cell receptors in the human thymus. Assay: immunoSEQ multiplex PCR; the TCRdb copy retains only in-frame clones and omits some. The sample lists some 720,000 clones; approximately 87% were seen once. V lost 4 bases and J lost 5; bases outside the gene matches: 6. The CDR3 sequence is 14 residues long. Germline-derived CDR1 and CDR2 are SGHKS and YYEKEE (reference sequence). This sample also appeared in a second study, on human thymus T cells. That study reports: Corrective surgery for congenital heart defects was being performed on the healthy Finnish infants who served as donors. Apparent skewing of V and J gene usage characterized both thymic and blood repertoires.

V and J are TRBV5-5 and TRBJ1-1; 9 bases align to TRBD1. The source material was thymocytes. The receptor comes from a boy younger than two with a congenital heart defect. In nucleotides, the CDR3 is TGTGCCAGCAGCGTCTGGGACAGGGAAACTGAAGCTTTCTTT. Translation gives CASSVWDRETEAFF.